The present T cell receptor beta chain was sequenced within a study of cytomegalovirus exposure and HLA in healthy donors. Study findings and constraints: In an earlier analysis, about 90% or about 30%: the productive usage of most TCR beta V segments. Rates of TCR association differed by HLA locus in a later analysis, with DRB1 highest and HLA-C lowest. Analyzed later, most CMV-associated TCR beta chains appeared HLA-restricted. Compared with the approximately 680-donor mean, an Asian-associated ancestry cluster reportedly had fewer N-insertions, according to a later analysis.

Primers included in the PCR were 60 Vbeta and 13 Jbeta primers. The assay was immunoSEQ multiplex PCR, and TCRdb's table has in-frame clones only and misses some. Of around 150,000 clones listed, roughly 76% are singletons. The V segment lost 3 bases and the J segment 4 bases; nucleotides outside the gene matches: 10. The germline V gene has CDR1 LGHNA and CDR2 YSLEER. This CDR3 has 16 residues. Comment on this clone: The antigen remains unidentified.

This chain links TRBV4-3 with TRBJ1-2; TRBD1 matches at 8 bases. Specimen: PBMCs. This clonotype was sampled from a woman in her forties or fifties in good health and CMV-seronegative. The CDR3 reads CASSQAGQGAVYGYTF. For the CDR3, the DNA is TGCGCCAGCAGCCAGGCGGGTCAGGGGGCCGTCTATGGCTACACCTTC.